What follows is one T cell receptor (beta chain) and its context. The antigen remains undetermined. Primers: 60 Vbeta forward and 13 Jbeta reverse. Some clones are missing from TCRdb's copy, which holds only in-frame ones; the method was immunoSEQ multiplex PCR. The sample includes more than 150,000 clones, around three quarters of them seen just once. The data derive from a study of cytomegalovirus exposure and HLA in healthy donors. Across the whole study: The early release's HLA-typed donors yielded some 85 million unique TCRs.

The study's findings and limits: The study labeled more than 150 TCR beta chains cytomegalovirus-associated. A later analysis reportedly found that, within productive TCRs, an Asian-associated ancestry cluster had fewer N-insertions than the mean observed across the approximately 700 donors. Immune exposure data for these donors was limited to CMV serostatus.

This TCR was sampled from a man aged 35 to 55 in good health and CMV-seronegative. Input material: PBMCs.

This chain's CDR3 is CASSVEGARQTQYF. CDR3 coding DNA: TGCGCCAGCAGCGTGGAGGGGGCGAGACAGACCCAGTACTTC. V gene TRBV5-1 combines with J gene TRBJ2-5; TRBD1 is a possible D gene (7 bases). V lost 4 bases and J lost 6, with 16 bases in between. This CDR3 contains 14 residues. Germline CDR1 reads SGHRS; CDR2 reads YFSETQ.